Presented here are 23 T cell receptor beta chains from one specimen sequenced in a study of T-cell reconstitution after alpha-beta-depleted transplantation in children. Molecular barcoding with unique molecular identifiers was used for the TCRbeta library. Each CDR3 protein gets one entry after TCRdb re-called the PCR reads with MiXCR. The sample holds some 100,000 distinct CDR3 sequences; about a quarter are singletons and the top ten take about 20%. The material sequenced was PBMCs, taken before TCRalphabeta/CD19-depleted stem cell transplant. Receptors originate from a boy younger than 10 with acute lymphoblastic leukemia, due to receive a stem cell transplant.

The sample holds a few counts of this clonotype. The CDR3 region is CASSQRGNGDNEQFF. CDR3 sequence (DNA): TGTGCCAGCAGCCAAAGGGGGAATGGGGACAATGAGCAGTTCTTC. This chain joins TRBV3-1 and TRBJ2-1; D may be TRBD1 (6 bases). Trimming removed 2 bases from V and 5 bases from J, with 13 bases in between. CDR3 size: 15 residues. Germline V lookup: CDR1 LGHDT, CDR2 YNNKEL (reference sequence).

This sequence joins TRBV9 and TRBJ1-1; no clear D. V shed 0 bases and J shed 0 bases, with 6 bases lying between them. Germline V CDR1 and CDR2: SGDLS, YYNGEE. This CDR3 has 14 residues. CDR3 sequence (DNA): TGTGCCAGCAGCGTAGGTCTGGTGAACACTGAAGCTTTCTTT. This sequence encodes CASSVGLVNTEAFF.

The chain joins TRBV28 to TRBJ2-6, with TRBD1 matching over 11 bases. The trim removed 3 bases at V and 1 base at J, leaving 8 bases unmatched. CDR1 MDHEN and CDR2 SYDVKM come from the germline V gene. This CDR3 is 19 amino acids long. CDR3 in DNA: TGTGCCAGCAGTTTCCTCCCTGGACAGGGGGCGTCTGGGGCCAACGTCCTGACTTTC. Encoded protein: CASSFLPGQGASGANVLTF.

This sequence joins TRBV20-1 and TRBJ1-2; 8 positions match TRBD1. The CDR3 length is 15 residues. From germline, CDR1 is DFQATT and CDR2 SNEGSKA (reference sequence). Trimming at V came to 0 bases and at J to 4 bases, leaving 7 bases not matched to a gene. The CDR3 is CSARDLDRGGYGYTF. CDR3 coding DNA: TGCAGTGCTAGAGATCTTGACAGGGGTGGCTATGGCTACACCTTC.

This clonotype appeared a few times. The chain couples TRBV3-1 to TRBJ2-1; 7 bases are a match to TRBD2. CDR1 is LGHDT, CDR2 YNNKEL, per germline (reference sequence). Losses at the gene ends were 0 bases for V and 7 bases for J; bases not matched to a gene: 6. This CDR3 region has 15 residues. Here the CDR3 reads CASSQEGGRGNEQFF. Here the CDR3 DNA reads TGTGCCAGCAGCCAAGAGGGAGGGCGCGGGAATGAGCAGTTCTTC.

The sample holds a few counts of this clonotype. The chain is built from TRBV4-1 and TRBJ2-1; D unresolved. Germline CDR1 MGHRA, CDR2 YSYEKL. The V gene lost 2 bases and the J gene lost 7 bases, with 15 bases spanning the gap. This CDR3 is built from 15 residues. The CDR3 sequence is CASSQRALTNNEQFF. DNA of the CDR3: TGCGCCAGCAGCCAAAGAGCCCTTACCAATAATGAGCAGTTCTTC.

This clonotype was counted only a few times. This chain connects TRBV15 to TRBJ2-7, with D possibly being TRBD1 or TRBD2 (6 bases each). Germline V gene sequence: CDR1 LNHNV, CDR2 YYDKDF (reference sequence). Trimming removed 4 bases from V and 0 bases from J, with 10 bases in between. This CDR3 has 14 amino acids. In DNA form, the CDR3 reads TGTGCCACCAGCAAAGGGGGGACCTCCTACGAGCAGTACTTC. Translation gives CATSKGGTSYEQYF.

The chain carries TRBV28 and TRBJ2-7, with D uncertain. The length of the CDR3 is 14 residues. Germline CDR1 and CDR2: MDHEN and SYDVKM. Trimming left V 3 bases short and J 3 bases short, with 12 bases between. CDR3 sequence reads: CASSLKGLLYEQYF. The CDR3 DNA sequence: TGTGCCAGCAGTTTGAAGGGTTTGCTCTACGAGCAGTACTTC.

V usage is TRBV20-1 and J usage is TRBJ1-2; D is perhaps TRBD1 (5 bases). The CDR3 extends over 14 amino acids. Trimming shortened V by 2 bases and J by 4 bases, and 14 bases separated the two germline ends. The germline V gene has CDR1 DFQATT and CDR2 SNEGSKA (reference sequence). CDR3 sequence (DNA): TGCAGTGCTAGATTCCCGCCGGGGGGCTATGGCTACACCTTC. Amino acids: CSARFPPGGYGYTF.

Regarding this clonotype: This may arise from a read error, as a much more abundant clone is one base away. The chain carries TRBV5-1 and TRBJ1-2; no clear D gene. Per germline, CDR1 SGHRS and CDR2 YFSETQ. This CDR3 has 15 residues. The CDR3 nucleotides read TGCGCCAGCAGCTTGGCAAACCCGAGGAACTATGGCTACGCCTTC. This encodes CASSLANPRNYGYAF.

There are a few counts of this clonotype. The chain links TRBV6-2 or TRBV6-3 to TRBJ2-1, with 8 positions matching TRBD1. Germline V gene lookup returns CDR1 MNHEY and CDR2 SVGEGT. This CDR3 region has 15 residues. Unmatched junction bases numbered 8, after V lost 5 bases and J lost 5 bases. In DNA form, the CDR3 reads TGTGCCAGCAGTCCCCTCGGACAGGGCCACAATGAGCAGTTCTTC. It specifies CASSPLGQGHNEQFF.

This clonotype has ten or more counts. J is TRBJ2-7 and V is TRBV28; the D call may be TRBD1 or TRBD2 (5 bases each). Germline V CDR1 and CDR2: MDHEN, SYDVKM. The CDR3 totals 15 residues. Trimming shortened V by 5 bases and J by 2 bases, and 16 bases separated the two germline ends. The CDR3 sequence is CASSRDRDGPYEQYF. The DNA for the CDR3 is TGTGCCAGCAGTCGCGACCGGGACGGTCCCTACGAGCAGTACTTC.

This clonotype was picked up many times. The gene calls are TRBV5-5 and TRBJ1-2; 7 bases map to TRBD1. Germline CDR1 SGHKS, CDR2 YYEKEE (reference sequence). CDR3 length: 17 amino acids. Trimming removed 0 bases from V and 1 base from J; junction bases left unmatched: 9. The CDR3 coding sequence is TGTGCCAGCAGCTTGGGGAGCCGGGACAGACTTAACTATGGCTACACCTTC. It encodes CASSLGSRDRLNYGYTF. The full variable domain, rest sourced from reference TRBV5-5 and TRBJ1-2, is DAGVTQSPTHLIKTRGQQVTLRCSPISGHKSVSWYQQVLGQGPQFIFQYYEKEERGRGNFPDRFSARQFPNYSSELNVNALLLGDSALYLCASSLGSRDRLNYGYTFGSGTRLTVV.

This clonotype was seen only a few times. The V call is TRBV5-5, the J call TRBJ1-1; unclear D gene. Per germline, CDR1 SGHKS and CDR2 YYEKEE (reference sequence). CDR3 length: 13 amino acids. V was clipped by 1 base and J by 4 bases, with 8 bases between them. CDR3 nucleotide sequence: TGTGCCAGCAGCTTGTGGGCGACCACTGAAGCTTTCTTT. Translated, it gives CASSLWATTEAFF.

This chain connects TRBV5-1 to TRBJ2-1, with 10 bases that match TRBD1. Germline V CDR1 and CDR2: SGHRS, YFSETQ. The CDR3 is 15 residues long. The trim removed 3 bases at V and 5 bases at J, leaving 5 bases unmatched. The CDR3 DNA sequence: TGCGCCAGCAGCTCTAGACAGGGGGCTAACAATGAGCAGTTCTTC. It is translated as CASSSRQGANNEQFF.

This clonotype was detected a few times. The chain has TRBV27 and TRBJ2-5; D might be TRBD1 (6 bases). The CDR3 consists of 13 residues. V lost 4 bases and J lost 6, with 12 bases in between. Per germline, CDR1 MNHEY and CDR2 SMNVEV (reference sequence). Written as DNA, the CDR3 is TGTGCCAGCAGTTGGGGGCAAGAAAAGACCCAGTACTTC. It specifies CASSWGQEKTQYF.

This clonotype was seen only a few times. V and J are TRBV5-1 and TRBJ2-3; 7 nucleotides agree with TRBD2. V shed 2 bases, J shed 4 bases, and the junction held 1 base outside the gene matches. CDR3 length: 13 residues. Germline assignment: CDR1 SGHRS and CDR2 YFSETQ. CDR3: CASSFSGPDTQYF. For the CDR3, the DNA is TGCGCCAGCAGCTTTAGCGGGCCAGATACGCAGTATTTT. Together with reference TRBV5-1 and TRBJ2-3, the CDR3 gives the full variable domain: KAGVTQTPRYLIKTRGQQVTLSCSPISGHRSVSWYQQTPGQGLQFLFEYFSETQRNKGNFPGRFSGRQFSNSRSEMNVSTLELGDSALYLCASSFSGPDTQYFGPGTRLTVL.

This chain joins TRBV28 and TRBJ1-1; 7 nucleotides match TRBD1. Germline CDR1 MDHEN, CDR2 SYDVKM. V trimming: 3 bases; J trimming: 3 bases; junction bases outside the gene matches: 19. CDR3 length: 19 amino acids. The CDR3 DNA follows: TGTGCCAGCAGTTTGGATACAGTGTGGGGCAGGGGGGAGGACACTGAAGCTTTCTTT. It encodes CASSLDTVWGRGEDTEAFF. Full variable domain (missing parts from reference TRBV28 and TRBJ1-1): DVKVTQSSRYLVKRTGEKVFLECVQDMDHENMFWYRQDPGLGLRLIYFSYDVKMKEKGDIPEGYSVSREKKERFSLILESASTNQTSMYLCASSLDTVWGRGEDTEAFFGQGTRLTVV.

This rearrangement joins TRBV20-1 to TRBJ1-1, with 10 bases lining up with TRBD1. The V gene end was trimmed by 3 bases and the J gene end by 5 bases; junction bases not matched to a gene: 9. In germline, CDR1 is DFQATT, CDR2 SNEGSKA (reference sequence). This CDR3 comprises 15 residues. CDR3 bases: TGCAGTGCTAGCCCCCCAGGGACAGGGGTAACTGAAGCTTTCTTT. This translates into CSASPPGTGVTEAFF.

This clonotype appeared a few times. This chain joins TRBV7-2 and TRBJ2-5, with a tentative D call TRBD2 (6 bases). This CDR3 comprises 13 residues. V was clipped by 1 base and J by 4 bases, with 7 bases between them. Germline CDR1 SGHTA, CDR2 FQGNSA. CDR3 in DNA: TGTGCCAGCAGCTTAGGACTAGGAGAGACCCAGTACTTC. Residues: CASSLGLGETQYF.

There are a few counts of this clonotype. This rearrangement joins TRBV11-2 to TRBJ2-3; 11 bases match TRBD2. The V segment lost 5 bases and the J segment 0 bases; nucleotides outside the gene matches: 4. CDR3 size: 16 residues. Per germline, CDR1 SGHAT and CDR2 FQNNGV. DNA of the CDR3: TGTGCCAGCAGCAGACTAGCGGGGACTAGCACAGATACGCAGTATTTT. Translation gives CASSRLAGTSTDTQYF.

Worth noting for this clonotype: Given a much more abundant clone one base away, this may be a read error. The chain couples TRBV9 to TRBJ2-3, with 8 bases lining up with TRBD2. Germline values: CDR1 SGDLS, CDR2 YYNGEE. This CDR3 region has 16 residues. The CDR3 nucleotides read TGTACCAGCAGCGTCTCCGGCACTAGCGGAGGCAATACGCAGTATTTT. Encoded protein: CTSSVSGTSGGNTQYF.

This rearrangement joins TRBV5-6 to TRBJ2-7; D perhaps matches TRBD2 (5 bases). The CDR3 contains 12 residues. The V gene lost 2 bases and the J gene lost 6 bases, with 9 bases spanning the gap. In germline, CDR1 is SGHDT, CDR2 YYEEEE. The chain's CDR3 is CASSFGGGEQYF. Here the CDR3 DNA reads TGTGCCAGCAGCTTTGGAGGCGGCGAGCAGTACTTC.